This TCR beta chain originates from a study of post-analysis software for immune sequencing data. Study findings and constraints: The five TRBV segments detected at higher frequency in patients than in controls included TRBV5-6, TRBV5-1 and TRBV20-1.

Concerning this clonotype: Its matching antigen is unknown. A much larger clonotype is one base distant, so this may be a read error.

Carried by the TCR beta cDNA libraries were unique molecular identifiers. TCRdb reprocessed the PCR reads via MiXCR and lists one record per CDR3 protein. The table lists about 160,000 distinct CDR3 sequences, about 34% of them singletons. The germline gives CDR1 DFQATT, CDR2 SNEGSKA (reference sequence). CDR3 length: 14 residues. This clonotype originated in a girl aged 5-17 years with multiple sclerosis. V and J are TRBV20-1 and TRBJ2-7; 12 bases match TRBD2. The specimen was blood, collected after autologous hematopoietic stem cell transplantation. This chain's CDR3 is CRADRLAGAYEQYF. The CDR3 DNA reads TGCCGTGCTGACCGACTAGCGGGAGCCTACGAGCAGTACTTC.